This T cell receptor beta chain came from a study of shared clonotypes between healthy human individuals. Cells designated naive CD8 were CD45RO-negative and were positively selected for CCR7, with terminally differentiated effector memory CD45RA+ cells excluded. Per germline, CDR1 SGHRS and CDR2 YFSETQ. The CDR3 contains 13 residues. Trimming left V 2 bases short and J 7 bases short, with 13 bases between. Measured with immunoSEQ multiplex PCR; TCRdb has only the in-frame clones, and not every one. The sample contains a few million clones, about 94% of which appear only once. This clonotype was sampled from a man aged 18 to 29 in good health. Some clones in this sample may be carry-over from other donors' samples. The sequenced material came from naive CD8+ T cells from PBMCs. The chain has TRBV5-1 and TRBJ2-7; tentatively, D is TRBD1 (5 bases). The CDR3: CASSLKGLWEQYF. CDR3 DNA: TGCGCCAGCAGCTTAAAGGGGTTATGGGAGCAGTACTTC.